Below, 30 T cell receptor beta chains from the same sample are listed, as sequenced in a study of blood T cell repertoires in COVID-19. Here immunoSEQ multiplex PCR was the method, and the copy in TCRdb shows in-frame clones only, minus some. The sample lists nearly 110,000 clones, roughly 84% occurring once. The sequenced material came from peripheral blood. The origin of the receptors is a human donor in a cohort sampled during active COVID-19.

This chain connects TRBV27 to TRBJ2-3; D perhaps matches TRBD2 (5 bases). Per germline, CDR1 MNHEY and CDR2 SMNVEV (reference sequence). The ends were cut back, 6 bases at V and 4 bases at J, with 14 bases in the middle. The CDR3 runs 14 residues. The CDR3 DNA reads TGTGCCAGCAGCGATTCTACTAGGTCAGATACGCAGTATTTT. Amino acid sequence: CASSDSTRSDTQYF.

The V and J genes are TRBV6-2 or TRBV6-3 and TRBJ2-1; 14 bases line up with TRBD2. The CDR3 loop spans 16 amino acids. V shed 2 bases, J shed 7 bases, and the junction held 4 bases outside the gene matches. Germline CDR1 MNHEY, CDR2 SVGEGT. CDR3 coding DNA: TGTGCCAGCAGTTACAGGGGACTAGCGGGAGTTAATGAGCAGTTCTTC. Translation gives CASSYRGLAGVNEQFF.

CDR3 sequence reads: CASSPLGQTTGELFF. CDR3 nucleotide sequence: TGTGCCAGCTCACCCCTGGGACAGACCACCGGGGAGCTGTTTTTT. The chain combines TRBV18 with TRBJ2-2, with 7 bases matching TRBD1. The V gene's germline CDR1 is KGHSH and CDR2 LQKENI. Trimming cost V 3 bases and J 4 bases; bases outside gene matches: 5. The CDR3 has 15 amino acids.

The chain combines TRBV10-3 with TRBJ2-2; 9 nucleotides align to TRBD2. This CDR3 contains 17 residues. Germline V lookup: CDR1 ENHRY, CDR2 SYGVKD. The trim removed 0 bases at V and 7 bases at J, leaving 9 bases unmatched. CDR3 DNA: TGTGCCATCAGTGAGTCCTGGGTGACTAGCGGTGGCGGGGAGCTGTTTTTT. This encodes CAISESWVTSGGGELFF.

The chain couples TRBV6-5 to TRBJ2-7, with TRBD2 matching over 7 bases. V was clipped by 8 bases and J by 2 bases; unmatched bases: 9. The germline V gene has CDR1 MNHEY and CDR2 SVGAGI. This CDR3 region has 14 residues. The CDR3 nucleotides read TGTGCCAGCTCAAGGGAGGGGCCCACCTACGAGCAGTACGTC. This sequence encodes CASSREGPTYEQYV.

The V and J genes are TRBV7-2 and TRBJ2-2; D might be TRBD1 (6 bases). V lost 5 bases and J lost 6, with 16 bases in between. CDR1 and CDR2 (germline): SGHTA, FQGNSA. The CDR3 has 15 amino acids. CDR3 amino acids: CASSEQLTGPGELFF. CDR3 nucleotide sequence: TGTGCCAGCAGCGAACAACTGACAGGTCCCGGGGAGCTGTTTTTT.

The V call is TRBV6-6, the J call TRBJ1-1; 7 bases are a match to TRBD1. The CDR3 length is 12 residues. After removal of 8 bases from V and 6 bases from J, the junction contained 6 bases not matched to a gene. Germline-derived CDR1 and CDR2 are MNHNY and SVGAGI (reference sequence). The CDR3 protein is CASGPQGAEAFF. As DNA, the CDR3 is TGTGCCAGCGGGCCTCAGGGGGCTGAAGCTTTCTTT.

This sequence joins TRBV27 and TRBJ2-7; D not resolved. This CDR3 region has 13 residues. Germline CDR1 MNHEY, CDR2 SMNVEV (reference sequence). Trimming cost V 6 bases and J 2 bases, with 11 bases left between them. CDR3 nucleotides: TGTGCCAGCAGCCGCGACAAAACCTACGAGCAGTACTTC. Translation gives CASSRDKTYEQYF.

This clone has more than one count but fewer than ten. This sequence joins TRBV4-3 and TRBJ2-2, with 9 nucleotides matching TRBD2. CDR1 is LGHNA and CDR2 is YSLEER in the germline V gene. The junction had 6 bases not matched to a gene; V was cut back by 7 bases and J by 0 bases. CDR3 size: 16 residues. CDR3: CASKSTSGTNTGELFF. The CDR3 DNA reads TGCGCCAGCAAGTCGACTAGCGGTACGAACACCGGGGAGCTGTTTTTT.

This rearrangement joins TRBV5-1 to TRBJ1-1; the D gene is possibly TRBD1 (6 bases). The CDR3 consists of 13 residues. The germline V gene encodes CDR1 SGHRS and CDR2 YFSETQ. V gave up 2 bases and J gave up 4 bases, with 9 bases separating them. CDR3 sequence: CASSLMGATEAFF. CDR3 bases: TGCGCCAGCAGCTTAATGGGGGCCACTGAAGCTTTCTTT.

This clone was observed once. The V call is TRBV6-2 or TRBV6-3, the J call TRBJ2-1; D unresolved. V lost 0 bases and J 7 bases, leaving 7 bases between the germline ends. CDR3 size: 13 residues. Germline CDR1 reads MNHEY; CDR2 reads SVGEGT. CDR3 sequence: CASSYSFLNEQFF. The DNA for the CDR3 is TGTGCCAGCAGTTACTCCTTTCTTAATGAGCAGTTCTTC.

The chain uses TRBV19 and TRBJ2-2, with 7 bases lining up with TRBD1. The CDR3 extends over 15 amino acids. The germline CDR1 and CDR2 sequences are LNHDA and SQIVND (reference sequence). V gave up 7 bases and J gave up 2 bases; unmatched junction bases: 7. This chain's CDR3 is CASNPRTGNTGELFF. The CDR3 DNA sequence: TGTGCCAGTAATCCCAGGACAGGTAACACCGGGGAGCTGTTTTTT.

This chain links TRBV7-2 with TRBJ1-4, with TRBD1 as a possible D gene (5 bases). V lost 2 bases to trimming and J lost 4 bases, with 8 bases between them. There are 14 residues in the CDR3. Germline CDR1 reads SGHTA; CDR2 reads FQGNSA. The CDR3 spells CASSLRQINEKLFF. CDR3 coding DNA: TGTGCCAGCAGCTTACGACAGATTAATGAAAAACTGTTTTTT.

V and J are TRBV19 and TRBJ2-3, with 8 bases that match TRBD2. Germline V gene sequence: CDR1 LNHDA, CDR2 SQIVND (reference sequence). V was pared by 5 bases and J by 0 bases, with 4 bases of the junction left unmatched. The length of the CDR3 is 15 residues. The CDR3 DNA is TGTGCCAGTAGTGATAGCGGGGCTAGCACAGATACGCAGTATTTT. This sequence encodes CASSDSGASTDTQYF.

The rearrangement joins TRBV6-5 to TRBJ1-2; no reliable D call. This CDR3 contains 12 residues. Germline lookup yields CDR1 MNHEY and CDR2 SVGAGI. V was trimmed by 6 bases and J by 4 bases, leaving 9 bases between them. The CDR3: CASRSQVYGYTF. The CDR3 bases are TGTGCCAGCAGATCCCAGGTCTATGGCTACACCTTC.

CDR3 sequence reads: CASSKTSGGGEDTQYF. CDR3 nucleotide sequence: TGTGCCAGCAGCAAGACTAGCGGGGGAGGGGAGGATACGCAGTATTTT. The gene calls are TRBV7-3 and TRBJ2-3; 12 bases are shared with TRBD2. With V trimmed by 5 bases and J by 6 bases, 9 bases remained unmatched. This CDR3 is built from 16 residues. Germline V gene lookup returns CDR1 SGHTA and CDR2 FQGTGA.

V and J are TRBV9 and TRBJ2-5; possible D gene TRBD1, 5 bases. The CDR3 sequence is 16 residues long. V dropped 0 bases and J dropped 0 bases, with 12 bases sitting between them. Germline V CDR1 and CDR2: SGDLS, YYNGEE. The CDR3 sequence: CASSVVGAGYQETQYF. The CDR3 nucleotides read TGTGCCAGCAGCGTAGTTGGAGCAGGGTACCAAGAGACCCAGTACTTC.

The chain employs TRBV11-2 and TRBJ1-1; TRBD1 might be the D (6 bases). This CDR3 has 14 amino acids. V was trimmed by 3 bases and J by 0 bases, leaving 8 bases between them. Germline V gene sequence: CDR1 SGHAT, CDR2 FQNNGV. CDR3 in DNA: TGTGCCAGCAGCTTCAGGGGTCTGAACACTGAAGCTTTCTTT. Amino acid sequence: CASSFRGLNTEAFF.

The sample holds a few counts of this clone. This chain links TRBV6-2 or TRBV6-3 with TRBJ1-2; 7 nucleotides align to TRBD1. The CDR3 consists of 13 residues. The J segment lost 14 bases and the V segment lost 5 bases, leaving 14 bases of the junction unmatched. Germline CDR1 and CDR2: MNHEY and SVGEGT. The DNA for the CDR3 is TGTGCCAGCAGTCCAACGACAGGGATGGTGACTACCTTC. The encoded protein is CASSPTTGMVTTF.

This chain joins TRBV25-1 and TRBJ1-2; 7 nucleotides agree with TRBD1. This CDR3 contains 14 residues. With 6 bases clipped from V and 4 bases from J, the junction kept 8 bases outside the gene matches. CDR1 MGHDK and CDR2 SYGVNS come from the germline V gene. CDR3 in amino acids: CASSADRFVYGYTF. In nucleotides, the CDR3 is TGTGCCAGCAGCGCGGACAGGTTCGTCTATGGCTACACCTTC.

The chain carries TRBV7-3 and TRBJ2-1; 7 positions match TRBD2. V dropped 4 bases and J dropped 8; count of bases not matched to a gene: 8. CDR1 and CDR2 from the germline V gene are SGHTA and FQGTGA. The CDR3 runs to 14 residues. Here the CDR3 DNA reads TGTGCCAGCAGCTCCGTTGGCGGGAGCCATGAGCAGTTCTTC. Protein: CASSSVGGSHEQFF.

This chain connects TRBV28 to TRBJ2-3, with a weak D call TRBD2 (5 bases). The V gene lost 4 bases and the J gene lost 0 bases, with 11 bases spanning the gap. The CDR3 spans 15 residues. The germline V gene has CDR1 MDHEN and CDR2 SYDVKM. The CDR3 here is CASSSHSESTDTQYF. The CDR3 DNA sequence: TGTGCCAGCAGTTCCCATAGCGAGAGCACAGATACGCAGTATTTT.

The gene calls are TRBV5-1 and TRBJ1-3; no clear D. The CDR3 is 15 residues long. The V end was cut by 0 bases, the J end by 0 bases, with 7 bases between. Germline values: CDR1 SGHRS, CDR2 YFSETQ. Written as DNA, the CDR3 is TGCGCCAGCAGCTTGGTTGAGAGCTCTGGAAACACCATATATTTT. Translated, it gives CASSLVESSGNTIYF.

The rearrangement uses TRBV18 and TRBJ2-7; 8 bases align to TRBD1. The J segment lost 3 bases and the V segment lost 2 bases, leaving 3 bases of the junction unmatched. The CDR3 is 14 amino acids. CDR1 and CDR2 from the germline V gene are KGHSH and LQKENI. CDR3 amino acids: CASSPRTGSYEQYF. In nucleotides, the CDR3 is TGTGCCAGCTCACCAAGGACAGGGAGCTACGAGCAGTACTTC.

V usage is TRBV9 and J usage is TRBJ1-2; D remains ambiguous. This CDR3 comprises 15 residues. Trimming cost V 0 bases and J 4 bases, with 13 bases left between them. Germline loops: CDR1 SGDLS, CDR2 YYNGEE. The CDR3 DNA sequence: TGTGCCAGCAGCGTAGATGTGGGAGGGCCCTATGGCTACACCTTC. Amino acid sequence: CASSVDVGGPYGYTF.

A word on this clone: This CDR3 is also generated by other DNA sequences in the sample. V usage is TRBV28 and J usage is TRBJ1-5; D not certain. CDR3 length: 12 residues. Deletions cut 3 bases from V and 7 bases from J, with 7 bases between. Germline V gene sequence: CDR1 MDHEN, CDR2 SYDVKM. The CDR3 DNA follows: TGTGCCAGCAGTTTTTCTAGGCAGCCCCAGCATTTT. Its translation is CASSFSRQPQHF.

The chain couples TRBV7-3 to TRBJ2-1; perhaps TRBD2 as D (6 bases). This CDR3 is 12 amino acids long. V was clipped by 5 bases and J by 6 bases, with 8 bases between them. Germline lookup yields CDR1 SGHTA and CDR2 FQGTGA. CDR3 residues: CASSISGNEQFF. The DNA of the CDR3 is TGTGCCAGCAGCATTAGCGGCAATGAGCAGTTCTTC. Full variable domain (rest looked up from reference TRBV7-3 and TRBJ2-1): GAGVSQTPSNKVTEKGKYVELRCDPISGHTALYWYRQSLGQGPEFLIYFQGTGAADDSGLPNDRFFAVRPEGSVSTLKIQRTERGDSAVYLCASSISGNEQFFGPGTRLTVL.

The CDR3 reads CASRGQGGHSDEQFF. In DNA, the CDR3 is TGTGCCAGCAGGGGCCAGGGAGGTCATAGCGATGAGCAGTTCTTC. This chain connects TRBV5-5 to TRBJ2-1; possible D gene TRBD2, 6 bases. Germline assignment: CDR1 SGHKS and CDR2 YYEKEE (reference sequence). CDR3 length: 15 residues. V shed 5 bases and J shed 8 bases, with 20 bases lying between them.

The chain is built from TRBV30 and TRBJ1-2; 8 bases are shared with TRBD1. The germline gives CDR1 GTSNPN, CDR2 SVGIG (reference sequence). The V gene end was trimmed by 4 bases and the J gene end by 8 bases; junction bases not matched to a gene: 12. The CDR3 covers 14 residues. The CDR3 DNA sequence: TGTGCCTGGAACAACAGGGGGGGTTCCGAGGGCTACACCTTC. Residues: CAWNNRGGSEGYTF.

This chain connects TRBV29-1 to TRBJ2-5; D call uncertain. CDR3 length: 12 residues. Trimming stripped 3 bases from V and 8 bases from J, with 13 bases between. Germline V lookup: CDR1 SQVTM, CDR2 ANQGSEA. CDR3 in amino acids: CSVEPISRTQYF. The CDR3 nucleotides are TGCAGCGTTGAGCCCATTAGTCGTACCCAGTACTTC.